This T cell receptor (beta chain) was sequenced during a study of blood T cell repertoires in COVID-19. TCRdb's table, derived via immunoSEQ multiplex PCR, lists solely in-frame clones and lacks some. The table lists 100,000 or so clones, 85% to 90% of them singletons. Trimming left V 1 base short and J 2 bases short, with 9 bases between. Germline V lookup: CDR1 SGHRS, CDR2 YFSETQ. The CDR3 is 14 residues long. The sample was peripheral blood. The source of this sequence is a man aged 50 to 60 with acute or convalescent COVID-19. The chain uses TRBV5-1 and TRBJ1-1; D unclear. DNA of the CDR3: TGCGCCAGCAGCTTGTGGGAGACAAACACTGAAGCTTTCTTT. Translated: CASSLWETNTEAFF.